A selection of T cell receptor beta chains follows, all from one sample in a study of T cell responses to AZD1222 COVID-19 vaccine. TCRdb's copy holds only in-frame clones and misses some; the assay was immunoSEQ multiplex PCR. The sample holds approximately 80,000 clones, over 75% seen once. This material consisted of peripheral blood, taken 28 days after the second AZD1222 dose. These receptors were taken from an adult who received the AZD1222 COVID-19 vaccine. Both conserved end residues are part of each CDR3. A D gene is named only where the DNA matches it firmly. Rows give clone size only sometimes, using once, few, many, or a class for an expanded clone.

J gene: TRBJ2-3; V gene: TRBV18; D gene: .; clone size: .; CDR3 protein: CASSPPSDTQYF; CDR3 DNA: TGTGCCAGCTCACCACCCTCAGATACGCAGTATTTT
J gene: TRBJ2-3; V gene: TRBV3-1/TRBV3-2; D gene: .; clone size: .; CDR3 protein: CASSQATQGTDTQYF; CDR3 DNA: TGTGCCAGCAGCCAAGCAACGCAGGGAACAGATACGCAGTATTTT
J gene: TRBJ1-2; V gene: TRBV3-1/TRBV3-2; D gene: .; clone size: .; CDR3 protein: CASSQGYMPGYTF; CDR3 DNA: TGTGCCAGCAGCCAAGGGTACATGCCCGGCTACACCTTC
J gene: TRBJ2-1; V gene: TRBV19; D gene: .; clone size: .; CDR3 protein: CASSITNEQFF; CDR3 DNA: TGTGCCAGTAGTATTACCAATGAGCAGTTCTTC
J gene: TRBJ2-7; V gene: TRBV18; D gene: TRBD1; clone size: .; CDR3 protein: CASSPGQADEQYF; CDR3 DNA: TGTGCCAGCTCACCAGGACAGGCCGACGAGCAGTACTTC
J gene: TRBJ2-1; V gene: TRBV4-2; D gene: .; clone size: .; CDR3 protein: CASSQLEFYNNEQFF; CDR3 DNA: TGTGCCAGCAGCCAGCTAGAGTTTTACAACAATGAGCAGTTCTTC
J gene: TRBJ2-1; V gene: TRBV7-8; D gene: .; clone size: .; CDR3 protein: CASSPGTKYNEQFF; CDR3 DNA: TGTGCCAGCAGTCCCGGGACCAAATACAATGAGCAGTTCTTC
J gene: TRBJ1-1; V gene: TRBV25-1; D gene: TRBD1; clone size: .; CDR3 protein: CASSELGQVFEAFF; CDR3 DNA: TGTGCCAGCAGTGAGCTGGGACAGGTCTTTGAAGCTTTCTTT
J gene: TRBJ2-7; V gene: TRBV7-2; D gene: TRBD1; clone size: few; CDR3 protein: CASSPHGTGAYGEQYF; CDR3 DNA: TGTGCCAGCAGCCCCCACGGGACAGGGGCGTACGGCGAGCAGTACTTC
J gene: TRBJ2-1; V gene: TRBV2; D gene: .; clone size: .; CDR3 protein: CASSVSGRHEQFF; CDR3 DNA: TGTGCCAGCAGTGTAAGCGGGCGTCATGAGCAGTTCTTC
J gene: TRBJ1-2; V gene: TRBV27; D gene: .; clone size: few; CDR3 protein: CASSFRGDGDGYTF; CDR3 DNA: TGTGCCAGCAGTTTTCGGGGGGATGGTGATGGCTACACCTTC
J gene: TRBJ1-4; V gene: TRBV11-2; D gene: TRBD1; clone size: .; CDR3 protein: CASSMLGGGGEKLFF; CDR3 DNA: TGTGCCAGCAGCATGCTAGGGGGCGGGGGCGAAAAACTGTTTTTT
J gene: TRBJ2-7; V gene: TRBV3-1/TRBV3-2; D gene: .; clone size: .; CDR3 protein: CASSPRLAYEQYF; CDR3 DNA: TGTGCCAGCAGCCCAAGACTGGCTTACGAGCAGTACTTC
J gene: TRBJ1-1; V gene: TRBV3-1/TRBV3-2; D gene: TRBD1; clone size: .; CDR3 protein: CASSRQGTEAFF; CDR3 DNA: TGTGCCAGCAGCCGACAGGGCACTGAAGCTTTCTTT
J gene: TRBJ2-5; V gene: TRBV6-1; D gene: TRBD1; clone size: .; CDR3 protein: CASSEMTGTGKETQYF; CDR3 DNA: TGTGCCAGCAGTGAAATGACCGGGACAGGGAAAGAGACCCAGTACTTC
J gene: TRBJ1-1; V gene: TRBV10-3; D gene: TRBD1; clone size: .; CDR3 protein: CAISGGAGGMKAFF; CDR3 DNA: TGTGCCATCAGTGGGGGAGCAGGGGGGATGAAAGCTTTCTTT
J gene: TRBJ2-7; V gene: TRBV5-5; D gene: .; clone size: .; CDR3 protein: CASTLGGAGSEQYF; CDR3 DNA: TGTGCCAGCACCCTGGGGGGTGCAGGGAGCGAGCAGTACTTC
J gene: TRBJ1-3; V gene: TRBV6-5; D gene: .; clone size: .; CDR3 protein: CASRHRDHSGNTIYF; CDR3 DNA: TGTGCCAGCAGACACAGGGACCACTCTGGAAACACCATATATTTT
J gene: TRBJ1-2; V gene: TRBV9; D gene: TRBD1; clone size: .; CDR3 protein: CASSKQGAGYGYTF; CDR3 DNA: TGTGCCAGCAGCAAACAGGGGGCAGGCTATGGCTACACCTTC
J gene: TRBJ1-4; V gene: TRBV19; D gene: TRBD1; clone size: few; CDR3 protein: CVRTGAEKLFF; CDR3 DNA: TGTGTGCGGACAGGGGCTGAAAAACTGTTTTTT
J gene: TRBJ2-2; V gene: TRBV19; D gene: .; clone size: .; CDR3 protein: CASSTPGVTGELFF; CDR3 DNA: TGTGCCAGTAGTACCCCCGGGGTGACCGGGGAGCTGTTTTTT
J gene: TRBJ2-2; V gene: TRBV7-6; D gene: .; clone size: .; CDR3 protein: CASSLRSGPNTGELFF; CDR3 DNA: TGTGCCAGCAGCTTGAGGTCCGGCCCGAACACCGGGGAGCTGTTTTTT
J gene: TRBJ1-5; V gene: TRBV19; D gene: .; clone size: .; CDR3 protein: CASSPLLGGNQPQHF; CDR3 DNA: TGTGCCAGTAGTCCTCTACTGGGTGGAAATCAGCCCCAGCATTTT
J gene: TRBJ2-1; V gene: TRBV11-2; D gene: TRBD1; clone size: .; CDR3 protein: CASNAGTGVQFF; CDR3 DNA: TGTGCCAGCAATGCCGGGACAGGGGTGCAGTTCTTC
J gene: TRBJ2-7; V gene: TRBV29-1; D gene: .; clone size: .; CDR3 protein: CSVTGTAPYEQYF; CDR3 DNA: TGCAGCGTGACCGGGACCGCTCCCTACGAGCAGTACTTC
J gene: TRBJ1-4; V gene: TRBV14; D gene: .; clone size: .; CDR3 protein: CASSQAREKLFF; CDR3 DNA: TGTGCCAGCAGCCAAGCCAGGGAAAAACTGTTTTTT
J gene: TRBJ2-7; V gene: TRBV28; D gene: .; clone size: once; CDR3 protein: CASSIRRGEQYF; CDR3 DNA: TGTGCCAGCAGTATCCGCCGGGGGGAGCAGTACTTC
J gene: TRBJ2-7; V gene: TRBV18; D gene: TRBD2; clone size: .; CDR3 protein: CASSTSGGDSYEQYF; CDR3 DNA: TGTGCCAGCTCGACTAGCGGGGGCGACTCCTACGAGCAGTACTTC
J gene: TRBJ2-7; V gene: TRBV6-2/TRBV6-3; D gene: .; clone size: .; CDR3 protein: CASSVRGGYEQYF; CDR3 DNA: TGTGCCAGCAGCGTACGAGGGGGCTACGAGCAGTACTTC
J gene: TRBJ1-1; V gene: TRBV20-1; D gene: TRBD1; clone size: .; CDR3 protein: CSAIRTGEAFF; CDR3 DNA: TGCAGTGCAATCCGGACAGGGGAAGCTTTCTTT
J gene: TRBJ2-3; V gene: TRBV4-1; D gene: .; clone size: .; CDR3 protein: CASSQEPRATDTQYF; CDR3 DNA: TGCGCCAGCAGCCAAGAGCCCAGGGCCACAGATACGCAGTATTTT
J gene: TRBJ2-5; V gene: TRBV5-1; D gene: TRBD1; clone size: .; CDR3 protein: CASSQGTGGLETQYF; CDR3 DNA: TGCGCCAGCAGCCAGGGGACAGGGGGCTTAGAGACCCAGTACTTC
J gene: TRBJ1-1; V gene: TRBV2; D gene: .; clone size: .; CDR3 protein: CASKGRLGVNTEAFF; CDR3 DNA: TGTGCCAGCAAAGGACGGTTAGGCGTGAACACTGAAGCTTTCTTT
J gene: TRBJ2-5; V gene: TRBV7-6; D gene: .; clone size: .; CDR3 protein: CASSALGLETQYF; CDR3 DNA: TGTGCCAGCAGCGCTTTGGGGCTAGAGACCCAGTACTTC
J gene: TRBJ2-2; V gene: TRBV5-5; D gene: .; clone size: once; CDR3 protein: CASSLVGLGISNTGELFF; CDR3 DNA: TGTGCCAGCAGCTTGGTGGGCCTCGGTATATCGAACACCGGGGAGCTGTTTTTT
J gene: TRBJ1-1; V gene: TRBV11-2; D gene: .; clone size: .; CDR3 protein: CASSSRRGGAGTEAFF; CDR3 DNA: TGTGCCAGCAGCTCGAGACGAGGTGGGGCAGGCACTGAAGCTTTCTTT
J gene: TRBJ2-5; V gene: TRBV7-3; D gene: .; clone size: .; CDR3 protein: CASSAQPGLSQETQYF; CDR3 DNA: TGTGCCAGCAGCGCCCAACCGGGACTTAGCCAAGAGACCCAGTACTTC
J gene: TRBJ1-6; V gene: TRBV11-2; D gene: .; clone size: .; CDR3 protein: CASSLESATNSPLHF; CDR3 DNA: TGTGCCAGCAGCTTAGAGAGTGCAACAAATTCACCCCTCCACTTT
J gene: TRBJ1-1; V gene: TRBV6-5; D gene: TRBD1; clone size: .; CDR3 protein: CASKIEQGASTEAFF; CDR3 DNA: TGTGCCAGCAAAATAGAACAGGGGGCGAGCACTGAAGCTTTCTTT
J gene: TRBJ1-1; V gene: TRBV6-5; D gene: .; clone size: .; CDR3 protein: CASRPLGGMNTEAFF; CDR3 DNA: TGTGCCAGCAGACCCCTGGGGGGGATGAACACTGAAGCTTTCTTT
J gene: TRBJ2-3; V gene: TRBV7-9; D gene: TRBD1; clone size: .; CDR3 protein: CASSVGTGGGMVTDTQYF; CDR3 DNA: TGTGCCAGCAGCGTGGGGACAGGGGGTGGCATGGTGACAGATACGCAGTATTTT
J gene: TRBJ2-3; V gene: TRBV9; D gene: .; clone size: .; CDR3 protein: CASSVGGTIGTDTQYF; CDR3 DNA: TGTGCCAGCAGCGTAGGGGGCACCATCGGCACAGATACGCAGTATTTT
J gene: TRBJ1-1; V gene: TRBV28; D gene: .; clone size: once; CDR3 protein: CASSRNTEAFF; CDR3 DNA: TGTGCCAGCAGTCGGAACACTGAAGCTTTCTTT
J gene: TRBJ2-2; V gene: TRBV28; D gene: .; clone size: few; CDR3 protein: CASSLVGLGTGELFF; CDR3 DNA: TGTGCCAGCAGTTTAGTGGGGCTAGGTACCGGGGAGCTGTTTTTT
J gene: TRBJ2-2; V gene: TRBV19; D gene: .; clone size: .; CDR3 protein: CASSVKVGTGELFF; CDR3 DNA: TGTGCCAGTAGTGTCAAAGTGGGCACCGGGGAGCTGTTTTTT
J gene: TRBJ2-1; V gene: TRBV7-9; D gene: TRBD2; clone size: .; CDR3 protein: CASSLAGGFNEQFF; CDR3 DNA: TGTGCCAGCAGCTTAGCGGGGGGGTTCAATGAGCAGTTCTTC
J gene: TRBJ2-5; V gene: TRBV7-6; D gene: .; clone size: .; CDR3 protein: CASSLKETQYF; CDR3 DNA: TGTGCCAGCAGCTTAAAAGAGACCCAGTACTTC
J gene: TRBJ1-3; V gene: TRBV28; D gene: .; clone size: .; CDR3 protein: CASSFQGRAGNTIYF; CDR3 DNA: TGTGCCAGCAGTTTTCAGGGGCGCGCGGGAAACACCATATATTTT
J gene: TRBJ1-5; V gene: TRBV19; D gene: .; clone size: .; CDR3 protein: CASSIAVATVNQPQHF; CDR3 DNA: TGTGCCAGTAGTATAGCTGTAGCGACAGTTAATCAGCCCCAGCATTTT
J gene: TRBJ2-1; V gene: TRBV15; D gene: TRBD2; clone size: once; CDR3 protein: CATSRDSAAGGKFF; CDR3 DNA: TGTGCCACCAGCAGAGACTCGGCAGCGGGGGGGAAGTTCTTC
J gene: TRBJ1-1; V gene: TRBV18; D gene: .; clone size: .; CDR3 protein: CASSPQGQRNTEAFF; CDR3 DNA: TGTGCCAGCTCACCCCAAGGACAGAGGAACACTGAAGCTTTCTTT
J gene: TRBJ2-2; V gene: TRBV6-5; D gene: TRBD1; clone size: .; CDR3 protein: CATDRGTGELFF; CDR3 DNA: TGTGCCACGGACAGGGGAACCGGGGAGCTGTTTTTT
J gene: TRBJ1-2; V gene: TRBV4-1; D gene: .; clone size: .; CDR3 protein: CASSQDRAGIYGYTF; CDR3 DNA: TGCGCCAGCAGCCAAGATCGGGCAGGGATCTATGGCTACACCTTC
J gene: TRBJ1-1; V gene: TRBV19; D gene: .; clone size: .; CDR3 protein: CASRPSGVGSTEAFF; CDR3 DNA: TGTGCCAGTAGGCCCTCAGGGGTCGGGAGCACTGAAGCTTTCTTT
J gene: TRBJ1-5; V gene: TRBV24-1; D gene: .; clone size: .; CDR3 protein: CANKQGEGNQPQHF; CDR3 DNA: TGTGCCAATAAACAGGGAGAAGGGAATCAGCCCCAGCATTTT
J gene: TRBJ2-7; V gene: TRBV5-6; D gene: TRBD1; clone size: .; CDR3 protein: CASSSGQGAVNYEQYF; CDR3 DNA: TGTGCCAGCAGTTCTGGGCAGGGGGCGGTAAACTACGAGCAGTACTTC
J gene: TRBJ1-1; V gene: TRBV30; D gene: .; clone size: .; CDR3 protein: CAWSVGTEAFF; CDR3 DNA: TGTGCCTGGAGTGTAGGAACTGAAGCTTTCTTT
J gene: TRBJ2-1; V gene: TRBV11-2; D gene: .; clone size: once; CDR3 protein: CASSLAYSASYNEQFF; CDR3 DNA: TGTGCCAGCAGCTTAGCGTACAGCGCCTCCTACAATGAGCAGTTCTTC
J gene: TRBJ2-3; V gene: TRBV5-1; D gene: .; clone size: .; CDR3 protein: CASSQSGFSTDTQYF; CDR3 DNA: TGCGCCAGCAGCCAGTCAGGATTTAGCACAGATACGCAGTATTTT
J gene: TRBJ1-1; V gene: TRBV18; D gene: TRBD1; clone size: .; CDR3 protein: CASSPSTLDRSRVVEAFF; CDR3 DNA: TGTGCCAGCTCACCTTCAACCTTGGACAGGTCAAGGGTCGTTGAAGCTTTCTTT